A selection of T cell receptor beta chains follows, all from one sample in a study of regulatory dendritic cells for organ transplantation. Sequencing was performed with immunoSEQ multiplex PCR; in TCRdb, only in-frame clones are kept and a portion is missing. The table records 29,000 or so clones, over 75% of them present only once. The source material was memory CD4+ T cells from blood. These receptors were taken from a human donor in good health. Both conserved end residues are part of each CDR3. Each record gives: D gene, clone size, J gene, V gene, CDR3 length, CDR3 protein, CDR3 DNA. D genes are given only for firm matches. A row's size may be missing; if present it is once, few, many or a size class.

>-|-|TRBJ2-1|TRBV7-2|14
CASSLQNSYNEQFF
TGTGCCAGCAGCTTACAAAACTCCTACAATGAGCAGTTCTTC
>-|-|TRBJ1-5|TRBV4-1|16
CASSQDRVNSNQPQHF
TGCGCCAGCAGCCAAGACAGGGTAAATAGCAATCAGCCCCAGCATTTT
>TRBD2|-|TRBJ2-6|TRBV4-3|20
CASSQEASGGASSGANVLTF
TGCGCCAGCAGCCAAGAGGCTAGCGGGGGGGCAAGCTCTGGGGCCAACGTCCTGACTTTC
>TRBD1|-|TRBJ1-6|TRBV4-3|18
CASSQETGGQYYNSPLHF
TGCGCCAGCAGCCAAGAAACAGGGGGCCAATATTATAATTCACCCCTCCACTTT
>-|few|TRBJ1-2|TRBV2|14
CASSLQGVNYGYTF
TGTGCCAGCAGCTTACAGGGTGTTAACTATGGCTACACCTTC
>-|-|TRBJ2-5|TRBV28|14
CASSLGGGRETQYF
TGTGCCAGCAGTTTAGGGGGCGGGCGGGAGACCCAGTACTTC
>-|-|TRBJ2-5|TRBV6-1|14
CASSLLPIQETQYF
TGTGCCAGCAGTTTACTCCCGATCCAAGAGACCCAGTACTTC
>TRBD2|-|TRBJ2-1|TRBV9|15
CASSVGLAGDNEQFF
TGTGCCAGCAGCGTTGGACTAGCGGGGGACAATGAGCAGTTCTTC
>TRBD2|-|TRBJ2-5|TRBV7-8|15
CASSLERGGRETQYF
TGTGCCAGCAGCTTAGAGCGGGGGGGACGAGAGACCCAGTACTTC
>-|once|TRBJ2-2|TRBV7-3|16
CASSLRPRTYTGELFF
TGTGCCAGCAGCTTAAGGCCCAGGACCTACACCGGGGAGCTGTTTTTT
>-|-|TRBJ1-6|TRBV19|16
CASSQQSGGINSPLHF
TGTGCCAGTAGCCAACAATCCGGGGGAATTAATTCACCCCTCCACTTT
>-|-|TRBJ2-3|TRBV19|13
CASRGDSTDTQYF
TGTGCCAGTAGGGGGGACAGCACAGATACGCAGTATTTT
>-|few|TRBJ1-1|TRBV30|13
CAWSNMRNTEAFF
TGTGCCTGGAGCAATATGAGGAACACTGAAGCTTTCTTT
>-|once|TRBJ2-1|TRBV11-1|17
CASSLRRDRTLYNEQFF
TGTGCCAGCAGCTTAAGGAGAGACAGGACCCTTTACAATGAGCAGTTCTTC
>-|-|TRBJ1-5|TRBV6-5|14
CASTREGVNQPQHF
TGTGCCAGCACTAGGGAGGGAGTTAATCAGCCCCAGCATTTT
>-|-|TRBJ2-3|TRBV27|14
CASRDGPSTDTQYF
TGTGCCAGCCGGGACGGTCCTAGCACAGATACGCAGTATTTT
>TRBD2|-|TRBJ2-5|TRBV7-2|14
CATSATSGGTLGDF
TGTGCCACGTCAGCCACTAGCGGGGGAACCTTAGGGGACTTC
>TRBD2|-|TRBJ2-3|TRBV11-1|16
CASSPLKRGRGDTQYF
TGTGCCAGCAGCCCACTAAAGCGGGGGCGAGGAGATACGCAGTATTTT
>-|-|TRBJ2-1|TRBV5-1|15
CASSLDGEAYNEQFF
TGCGCCAGCAGCTTAGACGGGGAGGCCTACAATGAGCAGTTCTTC
>-|-|TRBJ2-1|TRBV19|13
CASSGPGLNEQFF
TGTGCCAGTAGTGGGCCAGGGCTAAACGAGCAGTTCTTC
>TRBD1|-|TRBJ2-5|TRBV9|17
CASSPSRAGGGLETQYF
TGTGCCAGCAGCCCGTCCCGGGCAGGGGGCGGTTTAGAGACCCAGTACTTC
>-|-|TRBJ2-3|TRBV5-1|15
CASSLVPADTDTQYF
TGCGCCAGCAGCTTGGTTCCAGCGGACACAGATACGCAGTATTTT
>-|-|TRBJ1-5|TRBV7-9|15
CASSLGGYSNQPQHF
TGTGCCAGCAGCTTAGGAGGATATAGCAATCAGCCCCAGCATTTT
>TRBD2|-|TRBJ2-3|TRBV19|14
CASGGTSGTDTQYF
TGTGCCAGTGGGGGGACTAGCGGGACAGATACGCAGTATTTT
>TRBD2|-|TRBJ2-5|TRBV7-8|15
CASSSLAGGLETQYF
TGTGCCAGCAGCTCCCTAGCGGGGGGGCTGGAGACCCAGTACTTC
>TRBD2|-|TRBJ2-3|TRBV9|15
CASSVGTSDSETQYF
TGTGCCAGCAGCGTAGGGACTAGCGATTCTGAAACGCAGTATTTT
>-|few|TRBJ1-2|TRBV27|13
CASSLRQGYGYTF
TGTGCCAGCAGTTTGCGGCAGGGCTATGGCTACACCTTC
>TRBD1|-|TRBJ2-3|TRBV28|16
CASSSTGTGYSDTQYF
TGTGCCAGCAGCTCAACCGGGACAGGGTATTCAGATACGCAGTATTTT
>-|-|TRBJ2-1|TRBV7-9|15
CASSPKWPENNEQFF
TGTGCCAGCAGCCCCAAGTGGCCGGAGAACAATGAGCAGTTCTTC
>TRBD1|-|TRBJ2-5|TRBV19|16
CASSIRPRGGKETQYF
TGTGCCAGTAGTATAAGACCGAGAGGGGGCAAGGAGACCCAGTACTTC
>-|-|TRBJ2-7|TRBV6-4|17
CASSDANLAPSSYEQYF
TGTGCCAGCAGTGACGCCAATCTAGCCCCCAGCTCCTACGAGCAGTACTTC
>-|-|TRBJ1-5|TRBV4-3|13
CASSQEWDQPQHF
TGCGCCAGCAGCCAAGAGTGGGATCAGCCCCAGCATTTT
>TRBD2|once|TRBJ2-3|TRBV7-9|14
CAGRREGLTDTQYF
TGTGCCGGCCGGCGGGAGGGGTTGACAGATACGCAGTATTTT
>-|-|TRBJ1-1|TRBV5-1|16
CASSSILRQVCTEAFF
TGCGCCAGCAGCTCCATACTTAGACAGGTATGTACTGAAGCTTTCTTT
>-|-|TRBJ2-2|TRBV7-2|14
CASSFSGNTGELFF
TGTGCCAGCAGCTTTAGCGGTAACACCGGGGAGCTGTTTTTT
>-|-|TRBJ2-1|TRBV14|11
CASSHWNEQFF
TGTGCCAGCAGCCACTGGAATGAGCAGTTCTTC
>TRBD1|-|TRBJ2-1|TRBV5-1|12
CASRKQGNEQFF
TGCGCCAGCAGGAAACAGGGGAATGAGCAGTTCTTC
>-|few|TRBJ1-1|TRBV7-9|12
CASSFGHTEAFF
TGTGCCAGCAGCTTCGGGCACACTGAAGCTTTCTTT
>TRBD2|-|TRBJ2-3|TRBV30|21
CACQYHEVRTSGRVRADTQYF
TGTGCCTGCCAATACCACGAAGTACGGACTAGCGGGAGAGTACGGGCAGATACGCAGTATTTT
>-|-|TRBJ1-4|TRBV19|20
CASSPLRTTGTSGLGEKLFF
TGTGCCAGTAGTCCTCTCCGAACCACCGGGACATCGGGGCTAGGGGAAAAACTGTTTTTT
>TRBD1|-|TRBJ1-3|TRBV18|14
CASSDRDRVNTIYF
TGTGCCAGCTCGGACCGGGACAGGGTGAACACCATATATTTT
>-|-|TRBJ2-5|TRBV11-2|13
CASSPGSRETQYF
TGTGCCAGCAGCCCAGGGTCCAGAGAGACCCAGTACTTC
>-|-|TRBJ2-5|TRBV11-2|14
CASSLVGGWETQYF
TGTGCCAGCAGCTTGGTGGGGGGTTGGGAGACCCAGTACTTC
>-|few|TRBJ2-1|TRBV30|15
CAWTRSDRGWNEQFF
TGTGCCTGGACCCGATCGGATAGGGGATGGAATGAGCAGTTCTTC
>-|-|TRBJ2-5|TRBV7-9|14
CASSLMGGQETQYF
TGTGCCAGCAGCTTAATGGGTGGGCAAGAGACCCAGTACTTC
>TRBD1|-|TRBJ1-4|TRBV28|18
CASSFLPRGGATNEKLFF
TGTGCCAGCAGTTTCTTACCCAGGGGGGGAGCAACTAATGAAAAACTGTTTTTT
>TRBD1|few|TRBJ2-3|TRBV7-9|16
CASSLEPGQGEDTQYF
TGTGCCAGCAGCTTAGAACCGGGACAGGGGGAAGATACGCAGTATTTT
>TRBD2|-|TRBJ2-3|TRBV5-4|15
CASSLAGGAPDTQYF
TGTGCCAGCAGCTTAGCGGGAGGGGCCCCAGATACGCAGTATTTT
>TRBD1|-|TRBJ1-5|TRBV7-2|13
CASSLQGTQPQHF
TGTGCCAGCAGCCTACAGGGGACTCAGCCCCAGCATTTT
>TRBD2|-|TRBJ2-5|TRBV9|18
CASSVGSLAGGQQETQYF
TGTGCCAGCAGCGTAGGTAGCCTAGCGGGGGGACAACAAGAGACCCAGTACTTC